The 10 T cell receptor beta chains presented below share a single source sample, sequenced in a study of blood T cells in healthy people across ages. A second about 7 to 11 cycle PCR used barcoded and J-beta primers. TCRdb used MiXCR to reprocess the 5' RACE reads, holding one entry per CDR3 protein. The sample shows around 1,600,000 distinct CDR3 sequences, 35% to 45% of them seen only once. The specimen was blood. The receptors derive from a woman aged 18-35 years in good health.

The chain is built from TRBV3-1 and TRBJ2-3, with D perhaps assigned TRBD1 or TRBD2 (5 bases each). V lost 2 bases and J 1 base, leaving 28 bases between the germline ends. Germline CDR1 and CDR2: LGHDT and YNNKEL (reference sequence). CDR3 length: 21 amino acids. The CDR3 sequence: CASSQRSSSTVRVLGTDTQYF. DNA for the CDR3: TGTGCCAGCAGCCAACGGTCTTCGTCGACAGTGAGGGTGTTGGGCACAGATACGCAGTATTTT.

The CDR3 DNA follows: TGTGCCAGCAGCCCAGAGGGGACAGGGGGTTACGAGCAGTACTTC. Translating it yields CASSPEGTGGYEQYF. The chain uses TRBV9 and TRBJ2-7, with TRBD1 identical over 11 bases. The J segment lost 4 bases and the V segment lost 4 bases, leaving 7 bases of the junction unmatched. The CDR3 sequence is 15 residues long. CDR1 SGDLS and CDR2 YYNGEE come from the germline V gene.

Notes on this clonotype: This sequence may be a read error, since a much larger clone differs from it by one base. The rearrangement uses TRBV4-1 and TRBJ2-1; 10 nucleotides line up with TRBD2. TRBJ2-7 explains the end of the DNA better; the J call may be wrong. The germline CDR1 and CDR2 sequences are MGHRA and YSYEKL. This CDR3 contains 17 residues. As DNA, the CDR3 is TGCGCCAGCAGCCAAGTTCAACTAGCGGGGACCTACAATGAGCAGTACTTC. Protein: CASSQVQLAGTYNEQYF.

This clonotype was observed a few times. The rearrangement joins TRBV3-1 to TRBJ2-7, with 11 nucleotides matching TRBD2. Germline V gene sequence: CDR1 LGHDT, CDR2 YNNKEL (reference sequence). The CDR3 loop spans 16 amino acids. V was clipped by 0 bases and J by 7 bases; unmatched bases: 8. As DNA, the CDR3 is TGTGCCAGCAGCCAAGATATAGCGGGGGGGCTCAATGAGCAGTACTTC. Translation gives CASSQDIAGGLNEQYF.

This clonotype was found a few times. This chain uses TRBV5-1 with TRBJ2-1, with TRBD2 as a possible D gene (6 bases). The CDR3 has 17 amino acids. Trimming stripped 0 bases from V and 1 base from J, with 14 bases between. Germline CDR1 reads SGHRS; CDR2 reads YFSETQ. The CDR3: CASSLAPLATSYNEQFF. The CDR3 nucleotides read TGCGCCAGCAGCTTGGCCCCCCTAGCGACATCCTACAATGAGCAGTTCTTC.

The chain uses TRBV7-2 and TRBJ2-3; 11 bases map to TRBD2. Germline V gene sequence: CDR1 SGHTA, CDR2 FQGNSA. With V trimmed by 5 bases and J by 8 bases, 15 bases remained unmatched. The CDR3 loop spans 17 amino acids. The CDR3 spells CASSTGTSGWGFGTQYF. CDR3 nucleotide sequence: TGTGCCAGCAGCACCGGGACTAGCGGATGGGGATTCGGTACGCAGTATTTT.

This chain uses TRBV29-1 with TRBJ2-3; a possible D gene is TRBD2 (5 bases). This CDR3 contains 13 residues. Deletions cut 6 bases from V and 3 bases from J, with 13 bases between. The germline CDR1 and CDR2 sequences are SQVTM and ANQGSEA. CDR3 in amino acids: CSVPGSFTDTQYF. The CDR3 DNA sequence: TGCAGCGTCCCGGGAAGTTTTACAGATACGCAGTATTTT.

This chain joins TRBV14 and TRBJ2-1; D uncertain. V was trimmed by 1 base and J by 7 bases, leaving 20 bases between them. The CDR3 runs to 17 residues. In germline, CDR1 is SGHDN, CDR2 FVKESK. The CDR3, as DNA: TGTGCCAGCAGCCAAGCGTCGAGTTATGGGTTGTTGAATGAGCAGTTCTTC. Residues: CASSQASSYGLLNEQFF. Full variable domain (remainder filled in from reference TRBV14 and TRBJ2-1): EAGVTQFPSHSVIEKGQTVTLRCDPISGHDNLYWYRRVMGKEIKFLLHFVKESKQDESGMPNNRFLAERTGGTYSTLKVQPAELEDSGVYFCASSQASSYGLLNEQFFGPGTRLTVL.

The chain combines TRBV20-1 with TRBJ2-7; D ambiguous. Germline lookup yields CDR1 DFQATT and CDR2 SNEGSKA (reference sequence). V lost 7 bases and J lost 0, with 7 bases in between. There are 11 residues in the CDR3. This chain's CDR3 is CSGQSSYEQYF. CDR3 bases: TGCAGTGGGCAGAGCTCCTACGAGCAGTACTTC.

Only a few counts were recorded for this clonotype. The chain links TRBV4-1 to TRBJ2-7; the match to TRBD2 covers 8 bases. J lost 7 bases, V lost 2 bases, and 19 bases had no gene match. The germline CDR1 and CDR2 sequences are MGHRA and YSYEKL. The CDR3 is 18 amino acids. The CDR3 region has the DNA TGCGCCAGCAGCCAAAGGGGACTTGGCGGGGGGCGTTACAATGAGCAGTACTTC. Its translation is CASSQRGLGGGRYNEQYF.